Listed here is a single TCR beta chain. Germline-derived CDR1 and CDR2 are LGHDT and YNNKEL (reference sequence). Trimming shortened V by 1 base and J by 6 bases, and 6 bases separated the two germline ends. The CDR3 is 12 amino acids. These data come from a study of blood T cell repertoires in COVID-19. Study details: COVID-19 samples collected from the United States, Italy and Spain covered acute and convalescent phases.

The data were produced by immunoSEQ multiplex PCR, yet TCRdb's version contains in-frame clones alone and is incomplete. The sample lists approximately 47,000 clones; more than 75% were seen once. Sequenced material: peripheral blood. The sequence was collected from a woman aged 60-70 years with acute or convalescent COVID-19. J is TRBJ1-2 and V is TRBV3-1 (or the pseudogene TRBV3-2); D is ambiguous. This CDR3 reads CASSQASHGYTF. CDR3 nucleotides: TGTGCCAGCAGCCAAGCCTCCCATGGCTACACCTTC.